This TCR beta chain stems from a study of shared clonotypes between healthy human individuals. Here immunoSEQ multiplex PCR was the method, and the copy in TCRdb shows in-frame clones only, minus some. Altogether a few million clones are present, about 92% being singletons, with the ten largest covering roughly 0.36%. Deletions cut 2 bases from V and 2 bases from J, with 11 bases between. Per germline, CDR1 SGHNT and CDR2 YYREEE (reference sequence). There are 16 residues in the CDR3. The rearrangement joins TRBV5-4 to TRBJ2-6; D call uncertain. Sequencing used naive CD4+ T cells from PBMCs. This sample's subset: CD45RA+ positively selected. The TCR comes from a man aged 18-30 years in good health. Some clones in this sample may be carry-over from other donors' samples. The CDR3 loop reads CASSLPTAPGANVLTF. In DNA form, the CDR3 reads TGTGCCAGCAGCTTACCAACAGCCCCTGGGGCCAACGTCCTGACTTTC.